Sequencing of this T cell receptor (beta chain) was carried out in a study of cytomegalovirus exposure and HLA in healthy donors. Study context: Roughly four fifths of approximately 400 genotyped donors fell in the Caucasian-associated ancestry cluster.

The CDR3 consists of 14 residues. This PCR relied on a set of 60 Vbeta primers and 13 Jbeta primers. This table comes from immunoSEQ multiplex PCR, and its TCRdb copy is limited to in-frame clones, with some not included. This sample has 160,000 or so clones, with roughly 84% found just once. The chain couples TRBV21-1 to TRBJ1-5; TRBD1 reflects the table's D call only, with no check against the DNA. TRBV21-1 is reported as a pseudogene. The TCR comes from a man aged 50 or older in good health and CMV-seropositive. The sample taken for sequencing was PBMCs. CDR3 sequence (DNA): TGTGCCACCCCCGGGACAGGGCCCAATCAGCCCCAGCATTTT. It encodes CATPGTGPNQPQHF.